This TCR beta chain was captured by sequencing in a study of cytomegalovirus exposure and HLA in healthy donors. Study-level points and caveats: The authors confirmed in vitro that a few CMV-associated chains were specific for CMV antigens. Later analysis showed most CMV-associated TCR beta chains appearing HLA-restricted.

The PCR used 60 Vbeta and 13 Jbeta primers. The repertoire was sequenced with immunoSEQ multiplex PCR; TCRdb's copy has only in-frame clones and lacks some. The table has 110,000 or so clones, under 85% seen once. The CDR3 has 13 amino acids. The V and J ends lost 2 bases and 4 bases respectively, with 9 bases between them. Germline V CDR1 and CDR2: SGDLS, YYNGEE. This clone appeared a few times. Its antigen is currently unknown. What was sequenced was PBMCs. The receptor comes from a young man in good health and CMV-seropositive. The chain combines TRBV9 with TRBJ1-1; no definite D call. This CDR3 reads CASSVGVGTEAFF. The CDR3, as DNA: TGTGCCAGCAGCGTCGGAGTAGGCACTGAAGCTTTCTTT. Variable domain in full (rest from reference TRBV9 and TRBJ1-1): DSGVTQTPKHLITATGQRVTLRCSPRSGDLSVYWYQQSLDQGLQFLIQYYNGEERAKGNILERFSAQQFPDLHSELNLSSLELGDSALYFCASSVGVGTEAFFGQGTRLTVV.